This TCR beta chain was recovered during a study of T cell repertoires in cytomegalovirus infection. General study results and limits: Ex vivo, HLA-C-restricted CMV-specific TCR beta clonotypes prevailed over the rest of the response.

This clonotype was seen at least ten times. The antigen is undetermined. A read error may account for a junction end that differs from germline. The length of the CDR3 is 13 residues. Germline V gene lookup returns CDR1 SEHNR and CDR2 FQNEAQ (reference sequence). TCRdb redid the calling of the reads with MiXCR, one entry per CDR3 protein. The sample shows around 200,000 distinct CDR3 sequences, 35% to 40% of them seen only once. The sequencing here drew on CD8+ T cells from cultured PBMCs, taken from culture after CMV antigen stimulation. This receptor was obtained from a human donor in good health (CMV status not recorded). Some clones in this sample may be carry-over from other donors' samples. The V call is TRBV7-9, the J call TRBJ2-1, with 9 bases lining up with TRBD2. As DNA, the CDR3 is TGTGCCAGCAGTTTAGCGGGAGTCAATGAGCAGTTCTTC. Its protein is CASSLAGVNEQFF. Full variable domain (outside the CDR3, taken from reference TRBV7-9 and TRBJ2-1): DTGVSQNPRHKITKRGQNVTFRCDPISEHNRLYWYRQTLGQGPEFLTYFQNEAQLEKSRLLSDRFSAERPKGSFSTLEIQRTEQGDSAMYLCASSLAGVNEQFFGPGTRLTVL.